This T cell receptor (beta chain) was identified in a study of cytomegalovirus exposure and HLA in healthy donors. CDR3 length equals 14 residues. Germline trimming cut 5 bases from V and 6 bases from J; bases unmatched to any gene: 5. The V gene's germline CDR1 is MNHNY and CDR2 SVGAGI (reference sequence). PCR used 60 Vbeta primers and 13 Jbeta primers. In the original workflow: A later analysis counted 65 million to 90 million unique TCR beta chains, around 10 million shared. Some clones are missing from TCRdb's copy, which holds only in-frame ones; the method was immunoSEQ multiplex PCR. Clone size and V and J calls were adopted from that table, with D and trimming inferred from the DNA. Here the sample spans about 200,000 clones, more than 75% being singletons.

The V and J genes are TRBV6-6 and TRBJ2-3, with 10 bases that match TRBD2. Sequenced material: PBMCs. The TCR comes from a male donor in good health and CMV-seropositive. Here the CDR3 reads CASSHLAGVDTQYF. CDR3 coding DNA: TGTGCCAGCAGTCATCTAGCGGGGGTGGATACGCAGTATTTT.